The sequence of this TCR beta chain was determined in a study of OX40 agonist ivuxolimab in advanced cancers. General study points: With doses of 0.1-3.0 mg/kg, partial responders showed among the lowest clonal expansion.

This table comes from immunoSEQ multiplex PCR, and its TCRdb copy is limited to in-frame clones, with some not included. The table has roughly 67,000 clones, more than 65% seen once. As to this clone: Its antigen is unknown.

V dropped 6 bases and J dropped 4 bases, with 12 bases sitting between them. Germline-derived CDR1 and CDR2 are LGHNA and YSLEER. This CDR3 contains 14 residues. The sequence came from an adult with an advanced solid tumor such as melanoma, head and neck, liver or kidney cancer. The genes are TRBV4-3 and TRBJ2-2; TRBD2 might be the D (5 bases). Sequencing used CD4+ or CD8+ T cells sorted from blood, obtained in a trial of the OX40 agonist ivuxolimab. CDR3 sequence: CASSPTRVTGELFF. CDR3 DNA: TGCGCCAGCAGTCCTACGAGGGTCACCGGGGAGCTGTTTTTT.